This T cell receptor beta chain was recovered during a study of early stage breast cancer tumors (dated by TCRdb to 2016 to 2017). In the study overall: Of the approximately 15 invasive breast tumors, about a dozen were found to be estrogen receptor-positive, progesterone receptor-positive and HER2-negative. About 65% of the 12 ER+/PR+/HER2- tumors were invasive ductal carcinomas, while the other four were invasive lobular carcinomas. On average, each sample got around 10-fold read coverage. Across all samples, more than 2.5 million templates representing 1,097,674 unique clonotypes were detected.

CDR1 is given as SGHVS and CDR2 as FQNEAQ, both from the germline V gene. Trimming takes 4 bases off V and 7 bases off J; junction bases not matched to a gene: 7. The CDR3 runs 14 residues from the cysteine to the phenylalanine. CDR3 DNA only is kept here, 42 bases in frame from base 1. Taken from roughly 2-4 cm away from the tumor, the adjacent normal breast tissue was rinsed with PBS and kept in prechilled RNAlater. Because normal breast tissue has high lipid content and low cell density, getting sufficient DNA from normal breast tissue often required roughly 95-330 mg of tissue. The study profiled bulk TCR beta-chain repertoires in matched peripheral blood, tumor and adjacent normal breast tissue taken from around 15 patients with early-stage breast cancer. The Qiagen AllPrep DNA/RNA Mini kit was used to extract genomic DNA. Overall study outcomes, separate from this receptor: Compared with adjacent normal breast tissue, tumors had higher clonality and approximately 2.5-fold greater T cell density. Analysis by tumor subtype was prevented by the small cohort size. Sequencing bulk genomic DNA from unsorted cells could not capture chain pairing or functional markers like CD4, CD8 and FOXP3. Repertoires from blood and normal breast were more alike than repertoires from blood and tumor, and in about 90% of the 16 patients, comparing each tissue with blood separated tumor from normal. Enriched TCRB sequences shared across patients were found to be mostly commonly generated sequences that were unlikely to play an important role in the tumor microenvironment.

Each sample was amplified in two independent genomic DNA replicates, using 0.5 to 0.6 ug for blood and 1.5 ug for tumor or normal breast. Following the manufacturer's instructions, the ImmunoSeq Intro kit was used to carry out TCRB sequencing on genomic DNA. Multiplex PCR was run for around 33 cycles using proprietary primers and spike-in control sequences for absolute quantification. Single-end 150-bp reads were used to sequence an 87-bp fragment spanning the CDR3 plus the flanking V and J genes. Seven samples, with two replicates for each sample, were multiplexed per lane of an Illumina MiSeq using version 3.0 chemistry. The original methods were these. Raw data were processed with the vendor's proprietary pipeline, and both replicates were merged into a single result per sample. To define clonotypes, the study grouped productive rearrangements that shared the V-gene family, CDR3 amino acid sequence and J-gene segment. To compute clonality, the normalized Shannon entropy (Pielou evenness) of TCRB abundances was subtracted from 1. T cell density was estimated by dividing total templates by the number of input cells inferred from the DNA input amount. Recon with default parameters was used to estimate total repertoire diversity and clonality. Clonotypes with over 0.1% abundance in tumor and at least 32-fold higher abundance in tumor than in normal breast were defined as tumor-enriched. The immuneACCESS repertoire file appears here via TCRdb, limited to in-frame rearrangements. These files lack a portion of the clones; in checked studies, under half of the deficit traces to unresolved V genes, and the cause of the others is not known. The V and J calls and clone size come from that table; D and trimming were worked out from the DNA. The sample table shows 5,000 to 5,500 clones, and approximately 70% are seen once. In total, the top ten clones hold roughly 13% of the sample.

This clone was detected once. Its antigen is currently not known. Base qualities are not at hand, and no much larger clone is one base apart. Sequenced input: normal breast tissue next to the tumor. The source of this sequence is a person between 60 and 69 years old with breast cancer. The rearrangement combines TRBV7-8 with TRBJ2-1, and 7 junctional nucleotides match TRBD1. The DNA is TGTGCCAGCAGCTCTGACAGGGTGGAAAATGAGCAGTTCTTC. It encodes CASSSDRVENEQFF.